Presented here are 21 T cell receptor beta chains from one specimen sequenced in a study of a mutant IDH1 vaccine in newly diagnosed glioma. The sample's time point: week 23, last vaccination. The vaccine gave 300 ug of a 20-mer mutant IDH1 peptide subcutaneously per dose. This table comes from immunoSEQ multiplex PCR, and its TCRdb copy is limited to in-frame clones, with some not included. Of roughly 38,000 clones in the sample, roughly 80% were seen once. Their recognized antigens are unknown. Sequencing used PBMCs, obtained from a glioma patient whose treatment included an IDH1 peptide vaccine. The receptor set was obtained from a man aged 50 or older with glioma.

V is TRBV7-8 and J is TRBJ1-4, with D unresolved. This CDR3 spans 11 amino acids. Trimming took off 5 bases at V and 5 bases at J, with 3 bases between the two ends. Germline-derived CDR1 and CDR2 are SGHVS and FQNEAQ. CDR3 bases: TGTGCCAGCAGCCTAAATGAAAAACTGTTTTTT. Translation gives CASSLNEKLFF.

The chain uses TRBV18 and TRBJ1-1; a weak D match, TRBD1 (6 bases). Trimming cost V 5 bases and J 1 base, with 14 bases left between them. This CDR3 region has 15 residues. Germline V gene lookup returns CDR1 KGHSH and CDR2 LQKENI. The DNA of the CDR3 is TGTGCCAGCTCAGATGACTTGGGGGCGAACACTGAAGCTTTCTTT. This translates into CASSDDLGANTEAFF.

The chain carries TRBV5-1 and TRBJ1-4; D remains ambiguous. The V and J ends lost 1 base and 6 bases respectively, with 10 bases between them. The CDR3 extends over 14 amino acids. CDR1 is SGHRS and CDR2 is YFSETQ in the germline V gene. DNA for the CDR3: TGCGCCAGCAGCTTGTCCAGCCACGATGAAAAACTGTTTTTT. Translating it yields CASSLSSHDEKLFF. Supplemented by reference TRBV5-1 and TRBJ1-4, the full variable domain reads KAGVTQTPRYLIKTRGQQVTLSCSPISGHRSVSWYQQTPGQGLQFLFEYFSETQRNKGNFPGRFSGRQFSNSRSEMNVSTLELGDSALYLCASSLSSHDEKLFFGSGTQLSVL.

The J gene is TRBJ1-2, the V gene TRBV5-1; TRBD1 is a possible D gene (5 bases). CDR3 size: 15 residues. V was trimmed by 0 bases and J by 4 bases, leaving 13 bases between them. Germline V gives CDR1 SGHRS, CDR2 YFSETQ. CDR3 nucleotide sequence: TGCGCCAGCAGCTTGGGGGGGGAAGGTGGCTATGGCTACACCTTC. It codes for CASSLGGEGGYGYTF.

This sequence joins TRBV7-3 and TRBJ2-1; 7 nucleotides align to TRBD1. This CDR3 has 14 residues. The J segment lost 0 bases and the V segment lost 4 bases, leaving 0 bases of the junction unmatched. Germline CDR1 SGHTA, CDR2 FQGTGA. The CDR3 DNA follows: TGTGCCAGCAGCTGGGACAGCTCCTACAATGAGCAGTTCTTC. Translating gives CASSWDSSYNEQFF.

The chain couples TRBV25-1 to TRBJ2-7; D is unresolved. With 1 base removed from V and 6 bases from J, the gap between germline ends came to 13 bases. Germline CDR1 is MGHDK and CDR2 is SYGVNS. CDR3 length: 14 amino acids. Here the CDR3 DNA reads TGTGCCAGCAGTGAATCTGACGGCCTAGGCGAGCAGTACTTC. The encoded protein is CASSESDGLGEQYF.

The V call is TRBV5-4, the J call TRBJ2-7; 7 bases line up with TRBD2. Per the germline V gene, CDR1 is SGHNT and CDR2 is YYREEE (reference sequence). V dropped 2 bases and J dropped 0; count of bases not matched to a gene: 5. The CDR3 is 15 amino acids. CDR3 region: CASSFGRGVSYEQYF. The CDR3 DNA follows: TGTGCCAGCAGCTTTGGCCGGGGGGTCTCCTACGAGCAGTACTTC.

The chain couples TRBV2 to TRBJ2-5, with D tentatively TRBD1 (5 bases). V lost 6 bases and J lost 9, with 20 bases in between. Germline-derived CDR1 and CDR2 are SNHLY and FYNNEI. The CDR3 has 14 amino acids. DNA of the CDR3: TGTGCCAGCAGCGGAGCTGGGGCCAAGGTGGCCCAGTACTTC. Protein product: CASSGAGAKVAQYF.

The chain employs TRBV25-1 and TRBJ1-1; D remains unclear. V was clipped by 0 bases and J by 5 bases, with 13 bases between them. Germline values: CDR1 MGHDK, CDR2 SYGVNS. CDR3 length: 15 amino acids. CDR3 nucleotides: TGTGCCAGCAGTGAATATGGAAAGGCCGCTACTGAAGCTTTCTTT. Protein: CASSEYGKAATEAFF.

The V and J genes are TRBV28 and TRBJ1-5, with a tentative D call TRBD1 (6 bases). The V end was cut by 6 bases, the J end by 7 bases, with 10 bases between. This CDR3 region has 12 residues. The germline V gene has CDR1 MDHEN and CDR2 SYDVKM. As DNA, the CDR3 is TGTGCCAGCAGGAGGGGGGGACAGCCCCAGCATTTT. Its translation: CASRRGGQPQHF.

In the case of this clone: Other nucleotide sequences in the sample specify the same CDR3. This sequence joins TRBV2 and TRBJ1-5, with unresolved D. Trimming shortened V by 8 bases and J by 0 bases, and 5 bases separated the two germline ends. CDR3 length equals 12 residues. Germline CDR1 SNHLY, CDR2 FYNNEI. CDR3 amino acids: CASRSSNQPQHF. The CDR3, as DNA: TGTGCCAGCCGCTCTAGCAATCAGCCCCAGCATTTT.

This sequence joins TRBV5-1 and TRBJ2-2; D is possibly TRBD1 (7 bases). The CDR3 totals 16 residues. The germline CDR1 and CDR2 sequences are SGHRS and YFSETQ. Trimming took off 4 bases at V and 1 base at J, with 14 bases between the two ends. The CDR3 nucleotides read TGCGCCAGCAGCCCAAGACAGGGAGGGAACACCGGGGAGCTGTTTTTT. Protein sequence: CASSPRQGGNTGELFF.

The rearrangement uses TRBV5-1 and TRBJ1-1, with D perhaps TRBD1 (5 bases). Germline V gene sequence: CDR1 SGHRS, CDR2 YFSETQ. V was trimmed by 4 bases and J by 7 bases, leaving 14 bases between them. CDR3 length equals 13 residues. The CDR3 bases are TGCGCCAGCAGCCTTTTGGGGGGAGATGAAGCTTTCTTT. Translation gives CASSLLGGDEAFF.

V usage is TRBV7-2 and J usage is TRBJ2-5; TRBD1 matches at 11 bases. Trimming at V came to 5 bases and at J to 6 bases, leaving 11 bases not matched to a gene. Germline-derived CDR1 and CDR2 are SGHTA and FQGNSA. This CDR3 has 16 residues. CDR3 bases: TGTGCCAGCAGCGCCCGGGACAGGGGGGGTGTAAAGACCCAGTACTTC. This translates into CASSARDRGGVKTQYF.

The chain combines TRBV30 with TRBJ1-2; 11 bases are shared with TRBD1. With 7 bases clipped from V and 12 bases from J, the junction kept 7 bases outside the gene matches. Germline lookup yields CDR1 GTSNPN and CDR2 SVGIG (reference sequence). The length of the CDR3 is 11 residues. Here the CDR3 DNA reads TGTGCCTTGGGACAGGGGGTTGGGAACACCTTC. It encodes CALGQGVGNTF.

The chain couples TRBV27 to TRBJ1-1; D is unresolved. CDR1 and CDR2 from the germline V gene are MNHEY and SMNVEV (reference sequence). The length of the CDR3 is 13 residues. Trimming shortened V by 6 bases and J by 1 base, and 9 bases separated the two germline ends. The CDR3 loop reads CASSDIANTEAFF. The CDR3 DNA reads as TGTGCCAGCAGCGATATCGCGAACACTGAAGCTTTCTTT.

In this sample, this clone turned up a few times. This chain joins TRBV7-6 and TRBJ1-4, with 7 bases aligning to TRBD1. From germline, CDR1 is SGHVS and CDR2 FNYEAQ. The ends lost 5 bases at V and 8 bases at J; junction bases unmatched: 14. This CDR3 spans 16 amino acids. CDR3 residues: CASSPRTGTVVEKLFF. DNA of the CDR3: TGTGCCAGCAGCCCCAGAACCGGGACAGTAGTAGAAAAACTGTTTTTT.

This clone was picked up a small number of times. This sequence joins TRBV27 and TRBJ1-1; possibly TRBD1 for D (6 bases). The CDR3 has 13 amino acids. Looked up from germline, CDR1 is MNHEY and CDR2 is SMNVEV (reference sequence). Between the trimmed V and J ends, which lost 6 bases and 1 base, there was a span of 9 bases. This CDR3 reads CASSPRGNTEAFF. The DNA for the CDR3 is TGTGCCAGCAGCCCCAGGGGGAACACTGAAGCTTTCTTT.

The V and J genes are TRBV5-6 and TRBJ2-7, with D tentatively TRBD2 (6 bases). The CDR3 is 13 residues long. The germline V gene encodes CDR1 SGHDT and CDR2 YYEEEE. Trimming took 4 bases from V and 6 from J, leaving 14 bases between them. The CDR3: CASSVSGAREQYF. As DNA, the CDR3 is TGTGCCAGCAGCGTATCGGGAGCCCGCGAGCAGTACTTC.

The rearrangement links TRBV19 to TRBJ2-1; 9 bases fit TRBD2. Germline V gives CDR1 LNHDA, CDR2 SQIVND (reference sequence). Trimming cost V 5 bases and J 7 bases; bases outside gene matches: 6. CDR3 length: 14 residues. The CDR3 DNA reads TGTGCCAGTAGTTTGCGCGGGGGGGCGAATGAGCAGTTCTTC. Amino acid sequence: CASSLRGGANEQFF. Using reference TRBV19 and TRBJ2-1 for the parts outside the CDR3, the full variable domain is DGGITQSPKYLFRKEGQNVTLSCEQNLNHDAMYWYRQDPGQGLRLIYYSQIVNDFQKGDIAEGYSVSREKKESFPLTVTSAQKNPTAFYLCASSLRGGANEQFFGPGTRLTVL.

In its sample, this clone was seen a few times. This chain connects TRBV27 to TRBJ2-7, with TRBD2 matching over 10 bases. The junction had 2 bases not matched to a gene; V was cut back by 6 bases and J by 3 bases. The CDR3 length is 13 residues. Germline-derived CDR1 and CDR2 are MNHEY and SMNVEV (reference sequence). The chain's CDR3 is CASRGLANYEQYF. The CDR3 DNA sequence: TGTGCCAGCAGGGGACTAGCGAACTACGAGCAGTACTTC.